Following are 3 T cell receptor beta chains from one sample sequenced in a study of T cells in Graves' hyperthyroidism and ophthalmopathy. Amplified TCR beta CDR3 regions derived from RNA transcripts. The HTBI primer set drove a first-round RT-PCR of the TCR CDR3. TCRdb re-analysed the multiplex PCR reads in MiXCR, keeping a single row per CDR3 protein. The data hold over 350,000 distinct CDR3 sequences, with about 14% observed a single time. The specimen sequenced was blood. The receptors derive from a man aged 18-30 years with Graves' ophthalmopathy.

This clonotype was seen repeatedly, ten times or more. The chain combines TRBV12-3 or TRBV12-4 with TRBJ1-2; D not certain. This CDR3 contains 17 residues. V lost 6 bases to trimming and J lost 3 bases, with 23 bases between them. This CDR3 is CASSKRTALDLDYGYTF. CDR3 bases: TGTGCCAGCAGCAAACGGACGGCCTTGGATTTGGACTATGGCTACACCTTC.

This clonotype was found a few times. CDR3 sequence reads: CASSFAEAGELFF. The CDR3 region has the DNA TGCGCCAGCAGCTTTGCGGAGGCCGGGGAGCTGTTTTTT. This chain uses TRBV5-1 with TRBJ2-2, with D maybe TRBD2 (5 bases). The CDR3 spans 13 residues. Per germline, CDR1 SGHRS and CDR2 YFSETQ. Trimming cost V 2 bases and J 6 bases, with 8 bases left between them.

In this sample, this clonotype turned up a few times. V gene TRBV19 combines with J gene TRBJ2-1; D remains ambiguous. Germline lookup yields CDR1 LNHDA and CDR2 SQIVND (reference sequence). Trimming took off 5 bases at V and 2 bases at J, with 10 bases between the two ends. CDR3 length: 14 amino acids. The CDR3 reads CASSGLSAYNEQFF. CDR3 sequence (DNA): TGTGCCAGTAGTGGCTTGTCGGCCTACAATGAGCAGTTCTTC. The full variable domain, with the rest looked up from reference TRBV19 and TRBJ2-1, is DGGITQSPKYLFRKEGQNVTLSCEQNLNHDAMYWYRQDPGQGLRLIYYSQIVNDFQKGDIAEGYSVSREKKESFPLTVTSAQKNPTAFYLCASSGLSAYNEQFFGPGTRLTVL.